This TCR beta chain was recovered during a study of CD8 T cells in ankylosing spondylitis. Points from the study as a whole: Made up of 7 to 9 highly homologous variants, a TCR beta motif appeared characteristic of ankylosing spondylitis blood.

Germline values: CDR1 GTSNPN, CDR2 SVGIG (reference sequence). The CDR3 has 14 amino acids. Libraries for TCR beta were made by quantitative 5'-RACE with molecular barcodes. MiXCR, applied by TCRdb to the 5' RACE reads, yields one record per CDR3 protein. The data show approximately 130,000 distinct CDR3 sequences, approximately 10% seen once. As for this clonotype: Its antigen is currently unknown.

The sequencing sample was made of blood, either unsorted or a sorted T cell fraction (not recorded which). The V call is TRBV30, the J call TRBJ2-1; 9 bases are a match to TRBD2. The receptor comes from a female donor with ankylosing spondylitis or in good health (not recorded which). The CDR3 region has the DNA TGTGTCGAGGGAAGAGGACTAGCGATAAATGAGCAGTTCTTC. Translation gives CVEGRGLAINEQFF.